The text below deals with one T cell receptor (beta chain). Germline CDR1 SGHRS, CDR2 YFSETQ. This CDR3 region has 13 residues. V gave up 4 bases and J gave up 7 bases, with 12 bases separating them. This record comes from a study of T cells after yellow fever vaccination. Via MiXCR, TCRdb re-called the 5' RACE reads, giving one row per CDR3 protein. The data contain 300,000 to 400,000 distinct CDR3 sequences, about 12% of them singletons. The sequence derives from a young man who received the YFV17D yellow fever vaccine. Sequencing was performed on CD4+ T cells sorted from PBMCs, taken 15 days after the yellow fever booster vaccination. This chain uses TRBV5-1 with TRBJ2-1; TRBD1 is a possible D gene (6 bases). The CDR3 DNA is TGCGCCAGCAGCCCAGGGGTTGAAAATGAGCAGTTCTTC. It is translated as CASSPGVENEQFF.